This T cell receptor (beta chain) was recovered during a study of somatic mutations in cytotoxic T cells in rheumatoid arthritis. Turning to the study itself: Certain V beta antibody-stained T-cell populations, V beta1+ cells sequenced for TCRB among them, were flow-sorted to nearly 100% purity.

Produced via immunoSEQ multiplex PCR; TCRdb's table is partial and in-frame only. The data contain 7,000 to 9,000 clones, roughly 65% of them singletons. Relative to its sample, this clone is medium-sized. Its matching antigen is unknown. Points from the study as a whole: CD8+ T cells showed clonality that did not differ significantly between patients with rheumatoid arthritis and age-matched healthy controls. More than 20% of CD8+ cells belonged to the largest clone in about an eighth of the 65 patients.

The CDR3 loop spans 17 amino acids. The germline gives CDR1 SGHVS, CDR2 FQNEAQ. The ends lost 3 bases at V and 2 bases at J; junction bases unmatched: 11. The source of this sequence is a woman in her forties in good health. The genes are TRBV7-8 and TRBJ2-7; 9 bases fit TRBD1. The material sequenced was CD8+ T cells sorted from blood. In nucleotides, the CDR3 is TGTGCCAGCAGCTTCCGGACAGGGGCTGAGTTTACCTACGAGCAGTACTTC. The encoded protein is CASSFRTGAEFTYEQYF.